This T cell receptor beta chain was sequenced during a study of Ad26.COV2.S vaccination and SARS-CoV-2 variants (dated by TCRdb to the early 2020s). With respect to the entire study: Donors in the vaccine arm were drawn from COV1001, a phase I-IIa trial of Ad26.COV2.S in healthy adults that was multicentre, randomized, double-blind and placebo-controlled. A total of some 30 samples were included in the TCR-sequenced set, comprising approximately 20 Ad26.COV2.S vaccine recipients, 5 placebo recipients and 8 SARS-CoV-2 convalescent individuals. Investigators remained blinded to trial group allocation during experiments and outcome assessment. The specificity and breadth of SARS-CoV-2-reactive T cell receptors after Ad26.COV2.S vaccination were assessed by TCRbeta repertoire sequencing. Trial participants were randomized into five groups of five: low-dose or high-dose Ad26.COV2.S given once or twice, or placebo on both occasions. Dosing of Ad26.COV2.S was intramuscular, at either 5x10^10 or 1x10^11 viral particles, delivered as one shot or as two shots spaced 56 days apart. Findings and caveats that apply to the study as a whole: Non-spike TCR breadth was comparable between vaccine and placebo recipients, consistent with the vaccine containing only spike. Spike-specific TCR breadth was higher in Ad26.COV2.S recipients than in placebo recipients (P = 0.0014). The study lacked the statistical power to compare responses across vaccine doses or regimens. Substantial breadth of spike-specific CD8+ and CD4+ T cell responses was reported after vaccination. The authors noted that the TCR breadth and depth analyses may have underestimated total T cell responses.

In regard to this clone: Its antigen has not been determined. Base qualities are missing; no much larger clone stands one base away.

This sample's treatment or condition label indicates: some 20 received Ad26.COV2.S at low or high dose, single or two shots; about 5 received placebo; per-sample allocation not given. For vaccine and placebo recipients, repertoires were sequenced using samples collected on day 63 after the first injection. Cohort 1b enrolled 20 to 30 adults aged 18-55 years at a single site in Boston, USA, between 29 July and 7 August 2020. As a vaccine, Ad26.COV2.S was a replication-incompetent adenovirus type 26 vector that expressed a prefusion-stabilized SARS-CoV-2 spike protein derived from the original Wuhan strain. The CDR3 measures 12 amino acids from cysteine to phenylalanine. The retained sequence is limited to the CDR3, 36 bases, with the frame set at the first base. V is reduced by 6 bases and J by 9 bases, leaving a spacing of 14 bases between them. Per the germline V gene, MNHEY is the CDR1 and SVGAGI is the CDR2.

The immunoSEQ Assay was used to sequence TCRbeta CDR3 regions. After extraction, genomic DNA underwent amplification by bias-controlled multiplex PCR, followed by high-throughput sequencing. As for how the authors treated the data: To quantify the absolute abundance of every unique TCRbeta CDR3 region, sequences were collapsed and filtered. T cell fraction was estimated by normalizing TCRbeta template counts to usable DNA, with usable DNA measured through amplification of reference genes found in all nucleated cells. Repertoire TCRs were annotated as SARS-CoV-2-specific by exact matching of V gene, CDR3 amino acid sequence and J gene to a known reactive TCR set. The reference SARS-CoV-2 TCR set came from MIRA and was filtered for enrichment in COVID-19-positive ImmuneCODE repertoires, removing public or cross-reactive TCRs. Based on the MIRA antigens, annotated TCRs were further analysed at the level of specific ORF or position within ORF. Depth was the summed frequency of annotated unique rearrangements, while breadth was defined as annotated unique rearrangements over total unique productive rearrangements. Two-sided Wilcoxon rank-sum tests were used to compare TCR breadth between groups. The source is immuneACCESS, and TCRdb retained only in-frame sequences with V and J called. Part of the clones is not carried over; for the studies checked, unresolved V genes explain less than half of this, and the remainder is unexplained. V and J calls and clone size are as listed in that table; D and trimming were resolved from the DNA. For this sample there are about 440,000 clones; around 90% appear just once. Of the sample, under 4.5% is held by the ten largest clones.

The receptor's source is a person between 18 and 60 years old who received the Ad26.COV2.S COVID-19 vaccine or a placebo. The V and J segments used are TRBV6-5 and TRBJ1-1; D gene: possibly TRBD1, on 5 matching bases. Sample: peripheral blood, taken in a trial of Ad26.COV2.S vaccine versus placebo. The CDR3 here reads CASSGTDRKAFF. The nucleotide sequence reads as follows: TGTGCCAGCAGCGGGACCGACAGAAAAGCTTTCTTT.